These 8 T cell receptor beta chains were sequenced from one sample in a study of blood T cell repertoires in COVID-19. Sequenced by immunoSEQ multiplex PCR; TCRdb stores in-frame clones only, minus some. The repertoire holds roughly 130,000 clones, with about nine tenths as singletons. The material sequenced was peripheral blood. All receptors derive from a man between 60 and 75 years old with COVID-19, enrolled during active disease.

The rearrangement joins TRBV5-4 to TRBJ2-5, with 7 positions matching TRBD1. CDR1 and CDR2 from the germline V gene are SGHNT and YYREEE (reference sequence). This CDR3 has 14 amino acids. The V and J ends lost 4 bases and 2 bases, in that order; junction bases with no gene match: 5. The DNA for the CDR3 is TGTGCCAGCAGCCCACCACAGGGGCAAGAGACCCAGTACTTC. It specifies CASSPPQGQETQYF.

V and J are TRBV4-1 and TRBJ1-3, with D maybe TRBD1 (6 bases). Germline V lookup: CDR1 MGHRA, CDR2 YSYEKL. CDR3 length: 17 amino acids. Deletions cut 0 bases from V and 0 bases from J, with 12 bases between. This chain's CDR3 is CASSQEINRASGNTIYF. CDR3 nucleotides: TGCGCCAGCAGCCAAGAAATAAACAGGGCCTCTGGAAACACCATATATTTT.

CDR3 DNA sequence: TGTGCCACCAGCGGCGGGGCCTCTGTTGGGCATGGCTACACCTTC. Translating gives CATSGGASVGHGYTF. This chain uses TRBV15 with TRBJ1-2, with TRBD1 as a possible D gene (5 bases). The length of the CDR3 is 15 residues. V was clipped by 5 bases and J by 6 bases, with 19 bases between them. Germline-derived CDR1 and CDR2 are LNHNV and YYDKDF (reference sequence). The variable domain in full, completed from reference TRBV15 and TRBJ1-2, reads DAMVIQNPRYQVTQFGKPVTLSCSQTLNHNVMYWYQQKSSQAPKLLFHYYDKDFNNEADTPDNFQSRRPNTSFCFLDIRSPGLGDTAMYLCATSGGASVGHGYTFGSGTRLTVV.

The CDR3 sequence: CASSVAVSGDTGELFF. The CDR3 DNA sequence: TGTGCCAGCAGCGTAGCTGTTAGCGGTGACACCGGGGAGCTGTTTTTT. V usage is TRBV9 and J usage is TRBJ2-2; possibly TRBD2 for D (6 bases). The CDR3 extends over 16 amino acids. CDR1 SGDLS and CDR2 YYNGEE come from the germline V gene. The V and J ends lost 0 bases and 3 bases respectively, with 12 bases between them.

The genes are TRBV7-8 and TRBJ2-7; 8 bases are a match to TRBD1. Germline CDR1 SGHVS, CDR2 FQNEAQ. The CDR3 consists of 15 residues. V lost 2 bases, J lost 3 bases, and 6 bases stayed unmatched. This chain's CDR3 is CASSLMTGDHYEQYF. Here the CDR3 DNA reads TGTGCCAGCAGCTTAATGACAGGGGATCACTACGAGCAGTACTTC.

The chain links TRBV6-2 or TRBV6-3 to TRBJ1-2; TRBD1 matches at 9 bases. The CDR3 loop spans 13 amino acids. CDR1 and CDR2 (germline): MNHEY, SVGEGT. V lost 2 bases to trimming and J lost 11 bases; unmatched junction nucleotides: 6. The CDR3 nucleotides read TGTGCCAGCAGTTACGGAAACAGGGGGCGTTACACCTTC. This encodes CASSYGNRGRYTF.

The V and J genes are TRBV11-2 and TRBJ1-1; D remains unclear. Germline V CDR1 and CDR2: SGHAT, FQNNGV. The CDR3 consists of 14 residues. With 3 bases removed from V and 2 bases from J, the gap between germline ends came to 10 bases. CDR3 nucleotides: TGTGCCAGCAGCTTTAACAGACACAACACTGAAGCTTTCTTT. This gives the protein CASSFNRHNTEAFF.

CDR3 DNA: TGCGCCAGCAGCCCCGGGACTAGCGGGGAATCAGATACGCAGTATTTT. Translating gives CASSPGTSGESDTQYF. This chain uses TRBV5-1 with TRBJ2-3; 13 bases fit TRBD2. The V segment lost 4 bases and the J segment 4 bases; nucleotides outside the gene matches: 6. The CDR3 consists of 16 residues. Germline CDR1 reads SGHRS; CDR2 reads YFSETQ.